A selection of T cell receptor beta chains follows, all from one sample in a study of CD8+CD57+ T cells in acquired aplastic anemia. TCRdb fed the reads into MiXCR, producing one record per CDR3 protein. The sample holds about 180,000 distinct CDR3 sequences, around 50% seen once. Input material: sorted CD4+, CD8+, or CD8+CD57+ T cells (not recorded which) from PBMCs. These receptors were taken from a human donor with aplastic anemia. The CDR3 runs from the conserved cysteine through the conserved F or W. Fields, in order: CDR3 DNA, CDR3 protein, D gene, clone size, J gene, V gene. D genes are given only for firm matches. Expanded clones get a size class; other rows say once, few or many, or leave the size out.

TGTGCCAGCAGTTTATCCGGAGCGGGGGCCTACGAGCAGTACTTC | CASSLSGAGAYEQYF | TRBD2 | - | TRBJ2-7 | TRBV14
TGTGCCAGTAGTATGGCAGGGAAATACAATGAGCAGTTCTTC | CASSMAGKYNEQFF | - | - | TRBJ2-1 | TRBV19
TGCAGTGCTAGCGAAGGGGGCACTGAAGCTTTCTTT | CSASEGGTEAFF | - | - | TRBJ1-1 | TRBV20-1
TGTGCCAGCAGTCCTCGGGGGCCCTGGCACCAGTTCTTC | CASSPRGPWHQFF | - | few | TRBJ2-1 | TRBV28
TGTGCCAGCCGGTCGGGGACAGGGTTTGTCAAAAACATTCAGTACTTC | CASRSGTGFVKNIQYF | TRBD1 | - | TRBJ2-4 | TRBV11-2
TGTGCCAGCAGTTTACGCGGGGGGGCTAGCACAGATACGCAGTATTTT | CASSLRGGASTDTQYF | TRBD2 | many | TRBJ2-3 | TRBV12-3/TRBV12-4
TGTGCCAGCAGCTCGTCAGGGGTGGAAAAACTGTTTTTT | CASSSSGVEKLFF | - | - | TRBJ1-4 | TRBV7-2
TGCGCCAGCCGGGAGGGGACCTACAATGAGCAGTTCTTC | CASREGTYNEQFF | TRBD2 | - | TRBJ2-1 | TRBV10-2
TGTGCCAGCAGTTACGCCCCCCGGGGGGGGGAGACCCAGTACTTC | CASSYAPRGGETQYF | TRBD2 | - | TRBJ2-5 | TRBV5-4
TGTGCCACCAGCAGAGGGACAGCGACAGATGGCTACACCTTC | CATSRGTATDGYTF | - | - | TRBJ1-2 | TRBV15
TGCAGTGCTAGAGATAGAGCTAGCGGGAGCACAGATACGCAGTATTTT | CSARDRASGSTDTQYF | TRBD2 | - | TRBJ2-3 | TRBV20-1
TGTGCCAGCAGCCAAACGGTGGGCTCCTACGAGCAGTACTTC | CASSQTVGSYEQYF | - | many | TRBJ2-7 | TRBV3-1
TGCAGCGTTGGACAGGGGGCTGGGGATACGCAGTATTTT | CSVGQGAGDTQYF | TRBD1 | few | TRBJ2-3 | TRBV29-1